This T cell receptor beta chain appears in the sequencing data of a study of human versus mouse CDR3 diversity and MHC coevolution. The study, taken as a whole, reports: Mice had fewer CDR3 deletions and insertions than humans on average. Clonal inequality was lowest in most of the three human donors.

The repertoire was sequenced with immunoSEQ multiplex PCR; TCRdb's copy has only in-frame clones and lacks some. The sample holds 55,000 to 65,000 clones; around 94% are singletons and the top ten take under 20%. Germline V gene sequence: CDR1 SGHRS, CDR2 YFSETQ. The CDR3 runs to 15 residues. V lost 0 bases and J lost 3; bases outside the gene matches: 5. Note on this clone: Its antigen is unknown.

Naive CD4 T cells, CD45RO-negative and CD62L-positive, were flow-sorted from PBMCs. Sequencing used naive CD4+ T cells from blood. The subset was: CD45RO-negative CD62L-positive naive CD4 T cells. The source is a person aged 55 to 70 in good health. This chain connects TRBV5-1 to TRBJ1-2, with 7 bases identical to TRBD1. CDR3 protein: CASSLGTGNHYGYTF. CDR3 sequence (DNA): TGCGCCAGCAGCTTGGGGACAGGTAACCACTATGGCTACACCTTC.